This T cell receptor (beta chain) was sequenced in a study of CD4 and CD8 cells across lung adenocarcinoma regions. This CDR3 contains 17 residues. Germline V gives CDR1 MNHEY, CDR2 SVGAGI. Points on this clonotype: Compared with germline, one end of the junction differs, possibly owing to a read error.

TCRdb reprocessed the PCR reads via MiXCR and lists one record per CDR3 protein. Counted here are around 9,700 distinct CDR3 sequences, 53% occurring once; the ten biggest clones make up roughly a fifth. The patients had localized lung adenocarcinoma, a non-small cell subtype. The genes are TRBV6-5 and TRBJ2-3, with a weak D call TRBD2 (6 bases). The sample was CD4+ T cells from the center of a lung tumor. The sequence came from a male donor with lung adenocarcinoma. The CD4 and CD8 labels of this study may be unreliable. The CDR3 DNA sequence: TGTGCCAGCAGTTCACCCGCCAGGAGGGCCCACACCGAGACGCTGTATTTT. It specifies CASSSPARRAHTETLYF.